The clone carrying this T cell receptor beta chain was seen only once. Its cognate antigen is unknown. CDR1 and CDR2 (germline): SGHVS, FQNEAQ. The CDR3 runs 12 residues. Trimming took 8 bases from V and 4 from J, leaving 11 bases between them. The data stem from a study of shared clonotypes between healthy human individuals. On the study more broadly: Each donor had three CD4 naive, three CD4 memory, two CD8 naive and one CD8 memory plate. Study-wide findings and caveats: Inspection by rarefaction showed sorted-subset sequencing to be incomplete despite large depth. Shared clonotypes: roughly 4.7% naive CD4, about 3.5% naive CD8, 2.3% memory CD4, under 0.45% memory CD8.

Methods used by the authors: Junction-only sequences without quality scores were provided by ImmunoSEQ, so filtering was different. Libraries were prepared by immunoSEQ multiplex PCR; TCRdb keeps only in-frame clonotypes and omits some of them. D and trimming were read from the DNA, whereas the V and J calls and clone size are those reported in that table. Among roughly 380,000 clones listed, just over 95% were seen once. This sequence was found in a man between 25 and 39 years old in good health. The specimen sequenced was memory CD8+ T cells sorted from blood. Subset described: CD45RO+ cells pooled with CCR7-negative TemRA cells. The J gene is TRBJ1-1, the V gene TRBV7-8, with D possibly being TRBD1 (6 bases). The CDR3 bases are TGTGCCAGCTCCGGGGGCGGCACTGAAGCTTTCTTT. Translating gives CASSGGGTEAFF. Using reference TRBV7-8 and TRBJ1-1 for the parts outside the CDR3, the full variable domain is GAGVSQSPRYKVAKRGQDVALRCDPISGHVSLFWYQQALGQGPEFLTYFQNEAQLDKSGLPSDRFFAERPEGSVSTLKIQRTQQEDSAVYLCASSGGGTEAFFGQGTRLTVV.